The next 13 T cell receptor beta chains were all read from a single sample in a study of blood T cell repertoires in COVID-19. Sequencing used immunoSEQ multiplex PCR; TCRdb keeps in-frame clones, though not all of them. There are some 200,000 clones in the sample; about 79% occur only once, and about 1.3% lies in the top ten. Sequences were obtained from PBMCs or T cells enriched from blood (not recorded which). Receptors originate from a woman aged 40 to 50 with acute COVID-19.

The J gene is TRBJ2-7, the V gene TRBV6-5; 10 bases align to TRBD2. The junction had 2 bases not matched to a gene; V was cut back by 7 bases and J by 2 bases. The CDR3 has 13 residues. Germline CDR1 is MNHEY and CDR2 is SVGAGI. The CDR3 here is CASKGTSAYEQYF. In nucleotides, the CDR3 is TGTGCCAGCAAGGGGACTAGCGCCTACGAGCAGTACTTC.

The chain links TRBV2 to TRBJ1-6, with 7 bases that match TRBD1. The CDR3 runs to 14 residues. After removal of 6 bases from V and 8 bases from J, the junction contained 7 bases not matched to a gene. Germline V gene sequence: CDR1 SNHLY, CDR2 FYNNEI. CDR3 coding DNA: TGTGCCAGCAGGGTTAACAGGGGATATTCACCCCTCCACTTT. Translation: CASRVNRGYSPLHF.

This sequence joins TRBV28 and TRBJ1-5; D not resolved. Trimming took 5 bases from V and 0 from J, leaving 8 bases between them. Looked up from germline, CDR1 is MDHEN and CDR2 is SYDVKM. There are 14 residues in the CDR3. CDR3 sequence: CASSPGNSNQPQHF. Written as DNA, the CDR3 is TGTGCCAGCAGTCCCGGTAATAGCAATCAGCCCCAGCATTTT.

This sequence joins TRBV5-1 and TRBJ2-1; D not resolved. Germline CDR1 reads SGHRS; CDR2 reads YFSETQ. V shed 0 bases and J shed 3 bases, with 4 bases lying between them. This CDR3 region has 13 residues. The CDR3 loop is CASSLDSYNEQFF. CDR3 DNA sequence: TGCGCCAGCAGCTTGGACAGCTACAATGAGCAGTTCTTC.

The rearrangement links TRBV3-1 (or the pseudogene TRBV3-2) to TRBJ1-1; D might be TRBD1 (6 bases). Germline V gives CDR1 LGHDT, CDR2 YNNKEL (reference sequence). V was shortened by 3 bases and J by 4 bases, with 15 bases between the two germline ends. The CDR3 consists of 15 residues. The CDR3 coding sequence is TGTGCCAGCAGCCAGAGGGGGGGTCCAGGCACTGAAGCTTTCTTT. It is translated as CASSQRGGPGTEAFF.

The genes are TRBV2 and TRBJ1-1; D is perhaps TRBD1 (5 bases). The V end was cut by 3 bases, the J end by 5 bases, with 13 bases between. The germline gives CDR1 SNHLY, CDR2 FYNNEI. The CDR3 is 14 amino acids. The CDR3 reads CASSEEMGGTEAFF. CDR3 sequence (DNA): TGTGCCAGCAGTGAGGAGATGGGGGGGACTGAAGCTTTCTTT. Together with reference TRBV2 and TRBJ1-1, the CDR3 gives the full variable domain: EPEVTQTPSHQVTQMGQEVILRCVPISNHLYFYWYRQILGQKVEFLVSFYNNEISEKSEIFDDQFSVERPDGSNFTLKIRSTKLEDSAMYFCASSEEMGGTEAFFGQGTRLTVV.

The J gene is TRBJ1-1, the V gene TRBV7-3, with unresolved D. V was clipped by 1 base and J by 1 base, with 10 bases between them. This CDR3 has 15 amino acids. Germline CDR1 and CDR2: SGHTA and FQGTGA. The DNA of the CDR3 is TGTGCCAGCAGCTTAAGCTGGCAGAAGAACACTGAAGCTTTCTTT. It codes for CASSLSWQKNTEAFF.

J is TRBJ1-2 and V is TRBV18; D possibly corresponds to TRBD1 (5 bases). CDR1 and CDR2 from the germline V gene are KGHSH and LQKENI. This CDR3 contains 16 residues. The germline V and J ends were trimmed by 6 bases and 3 bases, with 20 bases remaining between them. CDR3 residues: CASSPRPGEVDYGYTF. The DNA for the CDR3 is TGTGCCAGCTCTCCGAGACCGGGGGAGGTGGACTATGGCTACACCTTC.

The chain is built from TRBV25-1 and TRBJ2-1, with 9 bases that match TRBD2. The germline gives CDR1 MGHDK, CDR2 SYGVNS. V shed 6 bases and J 2 bases; nucleotides not matched to a gene: 8. The CDR3 totals 16 residues. This CDR3 reads CASRPSGGGAYNEQFF. The CDR3 DNA sequence: TGTGCCAGCAGGCCGTCCGGCGGGGGGGCCTACAATGAGCAGTTCTTC. Drawing the rest from reference TRBV25-1 and TRBJ2-1, the complete variable domain is EADIYQTPRYLVIGTGKKITLECSQTMGHDKMYWYQQDPGMELHLIHYSYGVNSTEKGDLSSESTVSRIRTEHFPLTLESARPSHTSQYLCASRPSGGGAYNEQFFGPGTRLTVL.

V is TRBV28 and J is TRBJ1-2; D uncertain. The CDR3 consists of 12 residues. Germline-derived CDR1 and CDR2 are MDHEN and SYDVKM. The ends were cut back, 4 bases at V and 4 bases at J, with 7 bases in the middle. Written as DNA, the CDR3 is TGTGCCAGCAGTTCTCGGGTCTATGGCTACACCTTC. Protein: CASSSRVYGYTF.

This clone was seen once. The rearrangement joins TRBV7-6 to TRBJ2-3, with D unresolved. CDR3 length: 17 amino acids. CDR1 SGHVS and CDR2 FNYEAQ come from the germline V gene. V was cut by 0 bases and J by 2 bases, with 15 bases left in between. The CDR3 DNA reads TGTGCCAGCAGCTTAGCCGTGATCGGCGGATTCACAGATACGCAGTATTTT. Encoded protein: CASSLAVIGGFTDTQYF.

The chain combines TRBV3-1 (or the pseudogene TRBV3-2) with TRBJ1-6; 7 nucleotides align to TRBD1. CDR1 and CDR2 from the germline V gene are LGHDT and YNNKEL (reference sequence). After removal of 3 bases from V and 7 bases from J, the junction contained 6 bases not matched to a gene. The CDR3 runs 15 residues. The CDR3 reads CASSHLTGPNSPLHF. The CDR3 region has the DNA TGTGCCAGCAGCCACCTGACAGGGCCGAATTCACCCCTCCACTTT.

The rearrangement uses TRBV7-9 and TRBJ1-1, with a weak D call TRBD1 (5 bases). Per germline, CDR1 SEHNR and CDR2 FQNEAQ (reference sequence). The CDR3 consists of 14 residues. V was clipped by 5 bases and J by 8 bases, with 18 bases between them. CDR3 in amino acids: CASSPQGESSEAFF. CDR3 in DNA: TGTGCCAGCAGCCCGCAGGGTGAGAGCTCCGAAGCTTTCTTT. Variable domain in full (rest from reference TRBV7-9 and TRBJ1-1): DTGVSQNPRHKITKRGQNVTFRCDPISEHNRLYWYRQTLGQGPEFLTYFQNEAQLEKSRLLSDRFSAERPKGSFSTLEIQRTEQGDSAMYLCASSPQGESSEAFFGQGTRLTVV.